Listed below are T cell receptor beta chains from one sample, sequenced in a study of post-analysis software for immune sequencing data. TCRdb analysed the PCR reads with MiXCR anew, one entry per CDR3 protein. The sample lists fewer than 850,000 distinct CDR3 sequences, just over 45% occurring once. The sequenced sample consisted of blood. The receptors derive from a girl aged 5-17 years with multiple sclerosis. The CDR3 runs from the conserved cysteine through the conserved F or W. The D gene is left open where the match is weak. Clone size is stated in some rows and not others, as once, few, many or a class when expanded.

CASSPSGDIQYF | TGTGCCAGCTCACCATCAGGGGACATTCAGTACTTC | TRBJ2-4 | . | . | TRBV18
CSARDLGQGAETQYF | TGCAGTGCTAGAGATCTAGGGCAGGGGGCCGAGACCCAGTACTTC | TRBJ2-5 | TRBD1 | . | TRBV20-1
CASSLTSGVREQYF | TGCGCCAGCAGCTTGACTAGCGGGGTACGCGAGCAGTACTTC | TRBJ2-7 | TRBD2 | . | TRBV5-1
CASSWGDRENYGYTF | TGCGCCAGCAGCTGGGGAGACAGGGAGAACTATGGCTACACCTTC | TRBJ1-2 | TRBD1 | . | TRBV5-1
CASSQEASGIGEQYF | TGTGCCAGCAGCCAAGAGGCTAGCGGGATTGGTGAGCAGTACTTC | TRBJ2-5 | TRBD2 | few | TRBV3-1
CSARGIAGGPTNEQFF | TGCAGTGCTAGAGGGATAGCGGGAGGCCCAACCAATGAGCAGTTCTTC | TRBJ2-1 | TRBD2 | . | TRBV20-1
CASSVSDLVGETQYF | TGTGCCAGCAGCGTAAGTGACCTGGTAGGGGAGACCCAGTACTTC | TRBJ2-5 | . | . | TRBV9
CATGDGSSYEQYF | TGTGCCACCGGAGACGGGAGCTCCTACGAGCAGTACTTC | TRBJ2-7 | . | . | TRBV15
CASSGLLSTDTQYF | TGTGCCAGCTCGGGACTTCTCTCCACAGATACGCAGTATTTT | TRBJ2-3 | . | . | TRBV27
CASSLIPAGELFF | TGTGCCAGCAGTCTCATCCCAGCGGGGGAGCTGTTTTTT | TRBJ2-2 | . | . | TRBV27
CAISDPGTSGRDEQYF | TGTGCCATCAGTGACCCCGGGACTAGCGGGAGAGACGAGCAGTACTTC | TRBJ2-7 | TRBD2 | . | TRBV10-3
CATSAGSWGEQFF | TGTGCCACCAGTGCGGGCAGCTGGGGTGAGCAGTTCTTC | TRBJ2-1 | . | . | TRBV24-1
CSAMDGQVKNIQYF | TGCAGTGCCATGGACGGACAGGTAAAAAACATTCAGTACTTC | TRBJ2-4 | TRBD1 | . | TRBV20-1
CASSPRDSSYNEQFF | TGCGCCAGCAGCCCAAGGGACTCCTCCTACAATGAGCAGTTCTTC | TRBJ2-1 | . | . | TRBV5-1
CASSLEVNPYNEQFF | TGTGCCAGCAGCTTAGAGGTCAACCCCTACAATGAGCAGTTCTTC | TRBJ2-1 | . | few | TRBV7-9
CASSQERSLEQYF | TGTGCCAGCAGCCAAGAGCGTTCCCTCGAGCAGTACTTC | TRBJ2-7 | . | . | TRBV3-1
CSVAVTSENEQFF | TGCAGCGTTGCGGTGACTAGCGAGAATGAGCAGTTCTTC | TRBJ2-1 | TRBD2 | . | TRBV29-1
CASSSAGWKTQYF | TGTGCCAGCAGTTCTGCAGGGTGGAAGACCCAGTACTTC | TRBJ2-5 | . | . | TRBV27
CASSEPGHYGYTF | TGTGCCAGCAGCGAACCAGGGCATTATGGCTACACCTTC | TRBJ1-2 | . | . | TRBV25-1
CSVSGTSSYEQYF | TGCAGCGTCTCCGGGACTAGTTCTTACGAGCAGTACTTC | TRBJ2-7 | TRBD2 | . | TRBV29-1
CASSPGRLLLYGYTF | TGTGCCAGCAGCCCGGGACGGCTACTCCTCTATGGCTACACCTTC | TRBJ1-2 | . | few | TRBV5-6
CASSQRRDGGYTF | TGTGCCAGCAGCCAACGGAGGGATGGTGGCTACACCTTC | TRBJ1-2 | . | . | TRBV3-1
CASSMSGWTGELFF | TGTGCCAGCAGCATGTCGGGGTGGACCGGGGAGCTGTTTTTT | TRBJ2-2 | . | few | TRBV7-2
CASRKAGVWDTQYF | TGTGCCAGCAGGAAAGCGGGAGTATGGGATACGCAGTATTTT | TRBJ2-3 | TRBD2 | . | TRBV27
CASSSTNQPQHF | TGTGCCAGCAGTTCGACCAATCAGCCCCAGCATTTT | TRBJ1-5 | . | . | TRBV12-3/TRBV12-4
CSARGTSSQETQYF | TGCAGTGCTAGGGGGACTAGTTCCCAAGAGACCCAGTACTTC | TRBJ2-5 | TRBD2 | few | TRBV20-1
CASSFGGAGQPQHF | TGTGCCAGCAGTTTTGGGGGGGCCGGTCAGCCCCAGCATTTT | TRBJ1-5 | . | few | TRBV6-6
CSARISEVGNIQYF | TGCAGTGCCAGGATTTCGGAGGTTGGAAACATTCAGTACTTC | TRBJ2-4 | . | . | TRBV20-1
CASSYSDQPQHF | TGTGCCAGCAGTTACTCGGATCAGCCCCAGCATTTT | TRBJ1-5 | . | few | TRBV6-6
CSVESVRGSYNEQFF | TGCAGCGTTGAGAGCGTACGAGGCTCCTACAATGAGCAGTTCTTC | TRBJ2-1 | . | . | TRBV29-1
CSARRISREALAKNIQYF | TGCAGTGCTAGGAGAATTAGTCGGGAGGCCCTAGCCAAAAACATTCAGTACTTC | TRBJ2-4 | TRBD2 | few | TRBV20-1
CASSLKPGTLAEQFF | TGTGCCAGCAGCTTAAAGCCGGGTACTCTAGCTGAGCAGTTCTTC | TRBJ2-1 | . | . | TRBV7-3
CASSRVWGTSGSTDTQYF | TGTGCCAGCAGTCGTGTGTGGGGGACTAGCGGGAGCACAGATACGCAGTATTTT | TRBJ2-3 | TRBD2 | . | TRBV6-1
CSSSLAGRETQYF | TGTTCCAGCAGCTTAGCGGGTAGGGAGACCCAGTACTTC | TRBJ2-5 | TRBD2 | . | TRBV7-9
CATSDWGLKTQYF | TGTGCCACCAGTGATTGGGGCCTCAAGACCCAGTACTTC | TRBJ2-5 | . | . | TRBV24-1
CASSLLLAGLETQYF | TGTGCCAGCAGCTTATTACTAGCGGGATTAGAGACCCAGTACTTC | TRBJ2-5 | TRBD2 | . | TRBV7-8
CSARNRDRVYEQYF | TGCAGTGCTAGAAACCGGGACAGGGTCTACGAGCAGTACTTC | TRBJ2-7 | TRBD1 | . | TRBV20-1
CASSPWQYEQYF | TGTGCCAGCAGTCCCTGGCAGTACGAGCAGTACTTC | TRBJ2-7 | . | . | TRBV28
CAIKPGTDSYEQDF | TGTGCCATCAAACCCGGGACAGACTCCTACGAGCAGGACTTC | TRBJ2-4 | TRBD1 | . | TRBV10-3
CASSRGQIGYEQYF | TGCGCCAGCAGCCGGGGACAGATAGGGTACGAGCAGTACTTC | TRBJ2-7 | TRBD1 | few | TRBV5-1
CASSWTSGSSEQFF | TGTGCCAGCAGTTGGACTAGCGGGAGTAGTGAGCAGTTCTTC | TRBJ2-1 | TRBD2 | . | TRBV6-5
CASSQETRDQPQHF | TGCGCCAGCAGCCAAGAGACCAGGGATCAGCCCCAGCATTTT | TRBJ1-5 | . | . | TRBV4-1
CALDGYTF | TGTGCCTTGGATGGCTACACCTTC | TRBJ1-2 | . | . | TRBV30
CATSEARADLQYGYTF | TGTGCCACCAGCGAGGCCCGGGCAGACCTCCAGTATGGCTACACCTTC | TRBJ1-2 | . | . | TRBV15
CASSEPPDTQYF | TGTGCCAGCAGTGAGCCGCCAGATACGCAGTATTTT | TRBJ2-3 | . | . | TRBV2
CASSTLRAGEGNEQFF | TGTGCCAGCAGCACCCTGAGGGCGGGAGAGGGGAATGAGCAGTTCTTC | TRBJ2-1 | TRBD2 | few | TRBV7-3
CSAGGRPIHNEQFF | TGCAGTGCTGGGGGACGTCCCATACACAATGAGCAGTTCTTC | TRBJ2-1 | . | . | TRBV20-1
CATPIAGVTDTQYF | TGTGCCACCCCCATAGCGGGAGTCACAGATACGCAGTATTTT | TRBJ2-3 | TRBD2 | few | TRBV12-3/TRBV12-4
CSAPDVYEQYF | TGCAGTGCTCCGGACGTCTACGAGCAGTACTTC | TRBJ2-7 | . | few | TRBV20-1
CSASKAYSYYNEQFF | TGCAGTGCTAGTAAGGCATATTCTTATTACAATGAGCAGTTCTTC | TRBJ2-1 | . | . | TRBV20-1
CASSATILSYGYTF | TGTGCCAGCAGTGCCACGATCCTTAGCTATGGCTACACCTTC | TRBJ1-2 | . | . | TRBV6-1
CASSLGGLKGYEQYF | TGCGCCAGCAGCTTGGGGGGACTGAAGGGCTACGAGCAGTACTTC | TRBJ2-7 | . | few | TRBV5-1
CSARKGYNEQFF | TGCAGTGCTCGGAAGGGGTACAATGAGCAGTTCTTC | TRBJ2-1 | . | . | TRBV20-1
CASTGTSGRGNNEQFF | TGTGCCAGTACCGGGACTAGCGGGAGAGGGAACAATGAGCAGTTCTTC | TRBJ2-1 | TRBD2 | . | TRBV19
CAISTLGSDTQYF | TGTGCCATCAGTACACTAGGATCAGATACGCAGTATTTT | TRBJ2-3 | . | . | TRBV10-3
CASSLGRWDGYTF | TGTGCCAGCAGCTTAGGCAGATGGGATGGCTACACCTTC | TRBJ1-2 | . | few | TRBV7-8
CASSQEALAGVGNEQFF | TGCGCCAGCAGCCAAGAAGCGTTAGCGGGAGTGGGCAATGAGCAGTTCTTC | TRBJ2-1 | TRBD2 | . | TRBV4-1
CASSLEPYNEQFF | TGCGCCAGCAGCTTGGAACCCTACAATGAGCAGTTCTTC | TRBJ2-1 | . | few | TRBV5-1
CATRAAGTDTQYF | TGTGCCACCCGAGCGGCTGGCACAGATACGCAGTATTTT | TRBJ2-3 | . | few | TRBV10-3